This record concerns one T cell receptor beta chain sequence. This clonotype has just one count. Its antigen remains unidentified. One base away there is no much larger clone; base qualities are not given. One read provides weak support. The TCR beta CDR3 regions were amplified from RNA transcripts. A first-round RT-PCR of the TCR CDR3 used the HTBI primer set with the Qiagen OneStep RT-PCR kit. A second multiplex PCR round built the libraries, followed by size selection and purification. Libraries were sequenced paired-end with 100 bp reads on an Illumina HiSeq2000. Per the authors' processing: SOAPnuke was used to process the raw data, throwing out any read that contained adapters or uncalled bases, had a mean Phred below 15, or lacked an exact constant-primer or identifier match. COPE v1.2.5 was used to merge high-quality paired reads, and clonotypes were defined as unique nucleotide sequences. MiTCR v1.1 was used to align clonotypes to the IMGT TRBV, TRBD and TRBJ reference segments. The analysis included only V-J combinations with a frequency above 0.0001, which together covered 99% to 99.2% of the repertoires. A TCS score was defined as the ratio of F50 (clonal expansion) to E x V (chaos), with BLOSUM62-based TCRdist applied between CDR3 peptides within each V-J. Welch's t-statistics and random forest reduced 500 to 650 V-J features to 13, which were used in a naive Bayes classifier (R e1071). The Morisita-Horn index was used to measure how similar the thyroid and blood repertoires were. TCRdb's own reprocessing of the public reads used fastp at Q25 and MiXCR and kept productive beta chains. Rows are unified per CDR3 protein, each entry keeping the most common DNA and genes. TCRdb, not the original authors, processed these V and J calls. The sample table holds about 500,000 distinct CDR3 sequences, of which 46% were seen once. 44% of the sample is in the top ten clones.

The CDR3 sequence holds 14 residues, the cysteine and phenylalanine included. Of all the DNA, just the CDR3 is kept, 42 bases in frame from base 1. Reading the germline V gene (reference sequence) gives CDR1 LNHDA and CDR2 SQIVND. V and J lose 10 bases and 0 bases, and a span of 15 bases separates them. This entry belongs to a study of T cells in Graves' hyperthyroidism and ophthalmopathy (dated by TCRdb to the late 2010s). About the full investigation: TCR V-J signatures able to tell the groups apart were searched for in a discovery cohort of 100 patients, of whom under 45 had Graves' ophthalmopathy and around 57 had stable Graves' hyperthyroidism. Prospective prediction of ophthalmopathy was tested in an independent validation cohort of 18 to 20 hyperthyroidism patients and 17 patients who later progressed to ophthalmopathy. For training and testing, the roughly 100 patients in the discovery cohort were randomly divided in a 7:3 ratio. In addition, the study compared T-cell repertoires in thyroid tissue and in blood from 6 or 7 Graves' hyperthyroidism patients. Once sampling was done, hyperthyroidism patients were given methimazole at a starting dose of 30 mg daily, whereas ophthalmopathy patients were given high-dose intravenous methylprednisolone. According to the paper, TCR Vbeta CDR3 sequencing was carried out on 135 peripheral blood samples, which came from 40 to 45 ophthalmopathy, under 85 hyperthyroidism and some 17 progressor patients.

The full study reports these points: In validation, the model predicted progression to ophthalmopathy with approximately 70% sensitivity and 72% to 85% specificity, a median of 6.5 months before onset. In cross-validation, a model built on a 13 V-J signature told ophthalmopathy apart from stable hyperthyroidism with approximately 90% sensitivity and about 81% specificity, and in testing the same model reached 80%/75%. Sample size was not statistically predetermined, and investigators were not blinded to group allocation. Most expanded thyroid clonotypes (frequency above 0.001) were also detected in blood, a finding suggesting that blood repertoires may reflect thyroid immune responses.

Patients with uncontrolled infections, other autoimmune diseases, pregnancy or lactation were excluded. Diagnoses relied on clinical symptoms, serum thyroxine and TRAb, thyroid ultrasound and orbital computed tomography. Trizol reagent was used to extract total RNA, and RNA quality was then checked on an Agilent 2100 Bioanalyzer. The rearranged chain carries TRBV19 and TRBJ1-1; the D gene is perhaps TRBD1, on 5 matching bases. Sequenced input: peripheral blood or thyroid tissue (not recorded which). The clonotype comes from an adult woman with Graves' disease, either hyperthyroidism or ophthalmopathy (not recorded which). The CDR3 region has the sequence CATSDRTLNTEAFF. The bases read TGTGCCACATCCGATCGGACACTGAACACTGAAGCTTTCTTT. The full variable domain, with segments outside the CDR3 supplied by the reference TRBV19 and TRBJ1-1 proteins, appears as DGGITQSPKYLFRKEGQNVTLSCEQNLNHDAMYWYRQDPGQGLRLIYYSQIVNDFQKGDIAEGYSVSREKKESFPLTVTSAQKNPTAFYLCATSDRTLNTEAFFGQGTRLTVV.